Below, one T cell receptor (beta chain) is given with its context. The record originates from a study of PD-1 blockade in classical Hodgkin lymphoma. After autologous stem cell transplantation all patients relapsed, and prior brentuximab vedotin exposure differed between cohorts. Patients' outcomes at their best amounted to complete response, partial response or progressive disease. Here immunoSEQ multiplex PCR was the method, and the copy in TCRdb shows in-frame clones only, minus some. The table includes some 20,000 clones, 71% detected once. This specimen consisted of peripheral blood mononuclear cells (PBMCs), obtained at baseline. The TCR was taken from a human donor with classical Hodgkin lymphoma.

CDR3 in amino acids: CASRRGPYGYTF. Written as DNA, the CDR3 is TGTGCCAGCAGAAGGGGGCCCTATGGCTACACCTTC. V gene TRBV28 combines with J gene TRBJ1-2; 7 bases line up with TRBD1. The CDR3 has 12 residues. Germline values: CDR1 MDHEN, CDR2 SYDVKM. With V trimmed by 6 bases and J by 4 bases, 2 bases remained unmatched.